These 7 T cell receptor beta chains came from one sample sequenced in a study of blood T cell repertoires in COVID-19. TCRdb's copy holds only in-frame clones and misses some; the assay was immunoSEQ multiplex PCR. The table lists approximately 210,000 clones, about 88% of them singletons, with 1.7% in the top ten. The sample taken for sequencing was peripheral blood. The receptors were sampled from a man aged 65-85 years with acute or convalescent COVID-19.

The CDR3 nucleotides read TGTGCCAGCAGTTACGACGGACAATATGGCTACACCTTC. Protein sequence: CASSYDGQYGYTF. The V call is TRBV6-2 or TRBV6-3, the J call TRBJ1-2; a possible D gene is TRBD1 (5 bases). With 2 bases removed from V and 5 bases from J, the gap between germline ends came to 9 bases. The germline CDR1 and CDR2 sequences are MNHEY and SVGEGT. The CDR3 is 13 residues long.

The chain employs TRBV9 and TRBJ1-6; D is perhaps TRBD1 (6 bases). CDR3 length: 14 residues. Trimming removed 3 bases at V and 10 bases at J, with 14 bases between. Per germline, CDR1 SGDLS and CDR2 YYNGEE. The CDR3 loop is CASSEAQGSSPLHF. The CDR3 nucleotides are TGTGCCAGCAGCGAGGCACAGGGAAGCTCACCCCTCCACTTT.

This clone was detected only once. This chain joins TRBV7-6 and TRBJ1-1, with D hard to call. V lost 5 bases and J lost 0, with 7 bases in between. This CDR3 comprises 13 residues. Germline V gene lookup returns CDR1 SGHVS and CDR2 FNYEAQ. The CDR3 nucleotides are TGTGCCAGCAGCCCCTACTTGAACACTGAAGCTTTCTTT. This codes for CASSPYLNTEAFF.

This clone was seen only once. The chain carries TRBV3-1 (or the pseudogene TRBV3-2) and TRBJ1-4; TRBD1 matches at 9 bases. After removal of 4 bases from V and 5 bases from J, the junction contained 2 bases not matched to a gene. The CDR3 covers 14 residues. CDR1 LGHDT and CDR2 YNNKEL come from the germline V gene (reference sequence). The CDR3 nucleotides are TGTGCCAGCAGCCTCGGGACAGGGAATGAAAAACTGTTTTTT. It specifies CASSLGTGNEKLFF.

The rearrangement links TRBV7-2 to TRBJ1-1; 8 nucleotides align to TRBD1. The V segment lost 2 bases and the J segment 10 bases; nucleotides outside the gene matches: 12. The CDR3 covers 15 residues. The germline V gene encodes CDR1 SGHTA and CDR2 FQGNSA. CDR3 sequence: CASSLTGGREGRAFF. As DNA, the CDR3 is TGTGCCAGCAGCTTAACAGGGGGAAGGGAAGGTCGAGCTTTCTTT.

This chain connects TRBV18 to TRBJ2-7; D may be TRBD1 (5 bases). Trimming took off 3 bases at V and 2 bases at J, with 11 bases between the two ends. Germline values: CDR1 KGHSH, CDR2 LQKENI. The CDR3 covers 14 residues. DNA of the CDR3: TGTGCCAGCTCACCGACAGCCGAAACCTACGAGCAGTACTTC. Amino acid sequence: CASSPTAETYEQYF.

The V call is TRBV18, the J call TRBJ1-5; tentatively, D is TRBD1 (6 bases). Germline CDR1 is KGHSH and CDR2 is LQKENI. V was cut by 4 bases and J by 2 bases, with 12 bases left in between. The CDR3 length is 15 residues. The CDR3 reads CASSLQGSGNQPQHF. The DNA of the CDR3 is TGTGCCAGCTCACTCCAGGGGTCGGGCAATCAGCCCCAGCATTTT.